This TCR beta chain was observed in a study of blood T cell repertoires in COVID-19. About the study: The United States, Italy and Spain were the sources of the acute and convalescent COVID-19 samples. In each case, the material was cDNA or gDNA derived from T cells, B-cell-depleted T cells, or PBMCs.

This CDR3 comprises 15 residues. CDR1 is KGHSH, CDR2 LQKENI, per germline. Trimming left V 6 bases short and J 4 bases short, with 19 bases between. Original analysis: How many nucleated cells were present was estimated from reference gene primer amplification. Clones were sequenced by immunoSEQ multiplex PCR, and TCRdb holds only the in-frame ones, with some missing. V and J calls and clone size are copied from that table; D and trimming were computed from the DNA. The sample lists approximately 270,000 clones, roughly 80% occurring once. The rearrangement links TRBV18 to TRBJ2-7; tentatively, D is TRBD2 (6 bases). Sequenced sample: peripheral blood. This clonotype was sampled from a man older than 75 with acute or convalescent COVID-19. For the CDR3, the DNA is TGTGCCAGCTCGCCAACTACCGGGACTTCATACGAGCAGTACTTC. It codes for CASSPTTGTSYEQYF.